The rows below give T cell receptor beta chains drawn from one sample of a study of T-cell memory formation after mild COVID-19. TCRdb analysed the 5' RACE reads with MiXCR anew, one entry per CDR3 protein. The sample lists about 500,000 distinct CDR3 sequences; roughly 22% were seen once. Sequencing used PBMCs or a T cell subset sorted from them (not recorded which). These receptors all come from an adult woman who had mild COVID-19 (a few samples of this study predate the infection). Cell type and time point are not known. The CDR3 runs from the conserved cysteine through the conserved F or W. The D gene is left open where the match is weak. Rows give clone size only sometimes, using once, few, many, or a class for an expanded clone.

j_call: TRBJ1-5; v_call: TRBV2; d_call: TRBD1; clone_size: few; cdr3_nt: TGTGCCAGCAGGACCGGGACAGGGGAGACTAGCAATCAGCCCCAGCATTTT; cdr3_aa: CASRTGTGETSNQPQHF
j_call: TRBJ2-1; v_call: TRBV7-9; d_call: TRBD2; clone_size: few; cdr3_nt: TGTGCCAGCAGTTTTCGGACTAGCGGGGGATACAATGAGCAGTTCTTC; cdr3_aa: CASSFRTSGGYNEQFF
j_call: TRBJ2-5; v_call: TRBV20-1; d_call: NA; clone_size: NA; cdr3_nt: TGCAGTGCGGAGCGGGTGGACGGAGAGACCCAGTACTTC; cdr3_aa: CSAERVDGETQYF
j_call: TRBJ1-2; v_call: TRBV7-2; d_call: TRBD1; clone_size: NA; cdr3_nt: TGTGCCAGCAGCGTGACCGGGACAGGGGACTATGGCTACACCTTC; cdr3_aa: CASSVTGTGDYGYTF
j_call: TRBJ2-1; v_call: TRBV12-3/TRBV12-4; d_call: NA; clone_size: many; cdr3_nt: TGTGCCAGCAGTTCCCCCCACCGGGACGAATACAATGAGCAGTTCTTC; cdr3_aa: CASSSPHRDEYNEQFF
j_call: TRBJ2-7; v_call: TRBV10-3; d_call: NA; clone_size: few; cdr3_nt: TGTGCCATCAGTGGGAGAGCTGACGACGAGCAGTACTTC; cdr3_aa: CAISGRADDEQYF
j_call: TRBJ1-5; v_call: TRBV2; d_call: NA; clone_size: once; cdr3_nt: TGTGCCAGCTGTAGGCTTAGTGGCAATCAGCCCCAGCATTTT; cdr3_aa: CASCRLSGNQPQHF
j_call: TRBJ2-3; v_call: TRBV11-2; d_call: NA; clone_size: NA; cdr3_nt: TGTGCCAGCAGCTTACAGCGTACGCAGTATTTT; cdr3_aa: CASSLQRTQYF
j_call: TRBJ2-3; v_call: TRBV4-2; d_call: TRBD2; clone_size: few; cdr3_nt: TGTGCCAGCAGCCAAAGGAAGAGGACTAGCGGGAGTCCAAGACTTACAGATACGCAGTATTTT; cdr3_aa: CASSQRKRTSGSPRLTDTQYF
j_call: TRBJ2-5; v_call: TRBV4-1; d_call: TRBD2; clone_size: NA; cdr3_nt: TGCGCCAGCAGCGCCCAACCAGCGGGGGGACAAGAGACCCAGTACTTC; cdr3_aa: CASSAQPAGGQETQYF
j_call: TRBJ2-2; v_call: TRBV24-1; d_call: NA; clone_size: few; cdr3_nt: TGTGCCACCAGTGATACTAACCCGGCAGGGGCCGGGGAGCTGTTTTTT; cdr3_aa: CATSDTNPAGAGELFF